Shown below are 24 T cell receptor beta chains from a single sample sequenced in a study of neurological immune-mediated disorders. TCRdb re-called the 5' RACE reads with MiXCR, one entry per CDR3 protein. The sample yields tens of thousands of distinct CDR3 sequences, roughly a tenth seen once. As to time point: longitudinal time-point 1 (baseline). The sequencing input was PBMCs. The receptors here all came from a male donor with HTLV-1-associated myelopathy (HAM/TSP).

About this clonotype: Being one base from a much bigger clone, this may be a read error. CDR3 region: CAGPGGACTGELFF. In DNA, the CDR3 is TGTGCCGGACCCGGGGGAGCGTGCACCGGGGAGCTGTTTTTT. This chain joins TRBV19 and TRBJ2-2, with D perhaps TRBD2 (6 bases). Trimming removed 11 bases from V and 4 bases from J, with 17 bases in between. Looked up from germline, CDR1 is LNHDA and CDR2 is SQIVND (reference sequence). The CDR3 runs to 14 residues.

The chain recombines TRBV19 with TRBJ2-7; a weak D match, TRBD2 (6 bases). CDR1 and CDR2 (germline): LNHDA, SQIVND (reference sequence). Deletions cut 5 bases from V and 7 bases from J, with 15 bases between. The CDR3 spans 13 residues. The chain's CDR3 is CASSDAAGREQYF. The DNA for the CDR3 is TGTGCCAGTAGTGACGCGGCGGGGCGGGAGCAGTACTTC.

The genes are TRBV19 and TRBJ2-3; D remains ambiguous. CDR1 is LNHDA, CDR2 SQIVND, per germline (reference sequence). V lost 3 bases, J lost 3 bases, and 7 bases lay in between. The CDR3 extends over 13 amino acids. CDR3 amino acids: CASSIPTTDTQYF. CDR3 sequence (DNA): TGTGCCAGTAGTATCCCGACAACAGATACGCAGTATTTT.

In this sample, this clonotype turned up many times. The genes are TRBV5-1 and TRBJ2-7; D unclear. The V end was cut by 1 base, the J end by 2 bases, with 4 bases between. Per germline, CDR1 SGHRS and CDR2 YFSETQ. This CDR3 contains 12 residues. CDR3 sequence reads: CASSLTPYEQYF. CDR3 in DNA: TGCGCCAGCAGCTTGACCCCCTACGAGCAGTACTTC.

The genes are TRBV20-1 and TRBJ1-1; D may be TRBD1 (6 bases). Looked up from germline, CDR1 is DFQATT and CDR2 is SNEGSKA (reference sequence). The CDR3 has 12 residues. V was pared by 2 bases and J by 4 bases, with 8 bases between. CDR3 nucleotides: TGCAGTGCTAGACGACAGGTCACTGAAGCTTTCTTT. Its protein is CSARRQVTEAFF.

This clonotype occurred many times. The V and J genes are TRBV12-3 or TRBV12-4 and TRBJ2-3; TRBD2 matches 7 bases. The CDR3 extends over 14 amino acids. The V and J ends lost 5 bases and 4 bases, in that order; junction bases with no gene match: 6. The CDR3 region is CASSLGGGADTQYF. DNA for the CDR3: TGTGCCAGCAGTCTCGGTGGGGGGGCAGATACGCAGTATTTT.

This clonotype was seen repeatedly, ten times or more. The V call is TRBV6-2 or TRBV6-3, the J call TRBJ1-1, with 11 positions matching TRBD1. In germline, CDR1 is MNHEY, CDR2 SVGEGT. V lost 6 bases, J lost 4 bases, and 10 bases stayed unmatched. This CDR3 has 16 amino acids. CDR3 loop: CASRSLRDRGATEAFF. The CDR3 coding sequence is TGTGCCAGCAGGTCACTCCGGGACAGGGGGGCCACTGAAGCTTTCTTT.

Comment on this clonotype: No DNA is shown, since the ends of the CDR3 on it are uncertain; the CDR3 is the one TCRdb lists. The CDR3 spells CASSFYICSARPSGGVYNEQFF. This chain uses TRBV7-2 with TRBJ2-1; no check of the table's D call, TRBD2, against the DNA was made. The germline V gene encodes CDR1 SGHTA and CDR2 FQGNSA. The length of the CDR3 is 22 amino acids, counting both ends.

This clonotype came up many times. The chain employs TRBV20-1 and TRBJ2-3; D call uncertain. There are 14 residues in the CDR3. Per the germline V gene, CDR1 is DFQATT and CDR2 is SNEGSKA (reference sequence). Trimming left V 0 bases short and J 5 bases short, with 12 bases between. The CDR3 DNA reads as TGCAGTGCTAGAGAACTCAGACCCAAAGATACGCAGTATTTT. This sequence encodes CSARELRPKDTQYF.

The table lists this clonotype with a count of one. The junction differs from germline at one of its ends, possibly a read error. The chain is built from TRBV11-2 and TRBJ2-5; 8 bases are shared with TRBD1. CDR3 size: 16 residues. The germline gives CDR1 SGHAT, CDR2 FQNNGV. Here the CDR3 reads CDSSLLTGGIQETQYF. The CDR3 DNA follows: TGTGACAGCAGCTTACTCACAGGGGGAATCCAAGAGACCCAGTACTTC.

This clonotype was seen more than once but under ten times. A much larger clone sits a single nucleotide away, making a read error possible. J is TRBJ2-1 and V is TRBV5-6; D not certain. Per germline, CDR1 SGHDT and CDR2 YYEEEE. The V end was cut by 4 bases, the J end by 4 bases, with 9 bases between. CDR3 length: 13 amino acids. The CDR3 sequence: CASSAYRYNEQFF. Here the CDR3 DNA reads TGTGCCAGCAGCGCGTACAGATACAATGAGCAGTTCTTC.

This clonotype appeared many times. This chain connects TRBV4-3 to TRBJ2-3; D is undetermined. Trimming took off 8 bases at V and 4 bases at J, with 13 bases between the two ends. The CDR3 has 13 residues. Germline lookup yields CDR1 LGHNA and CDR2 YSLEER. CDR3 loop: CASQEVTSDTQYF. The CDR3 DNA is TGCGCCAGCCAAGAGGTGACGTCAGATACGCAGTATTTT.

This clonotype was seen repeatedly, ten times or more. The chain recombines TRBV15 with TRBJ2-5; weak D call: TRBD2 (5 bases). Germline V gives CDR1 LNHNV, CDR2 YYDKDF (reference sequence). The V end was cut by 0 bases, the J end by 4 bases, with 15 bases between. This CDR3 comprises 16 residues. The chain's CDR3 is CATSRDPAGRGETQYF. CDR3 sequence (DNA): TGTGCCACCAGCAGAGATCCGGCGGGCCGGGGAGAGACCCAGTACTTC.

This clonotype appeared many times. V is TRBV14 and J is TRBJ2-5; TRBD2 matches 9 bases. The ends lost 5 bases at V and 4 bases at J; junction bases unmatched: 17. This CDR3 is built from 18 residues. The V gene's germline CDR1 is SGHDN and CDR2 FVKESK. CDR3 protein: CASSTQAPSGVWRETQYF. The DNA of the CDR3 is TGTGCCAGCAGCACCCAGGCGCCTAGCGGGGTATGGAGAGAGACCCAGTACTTC.

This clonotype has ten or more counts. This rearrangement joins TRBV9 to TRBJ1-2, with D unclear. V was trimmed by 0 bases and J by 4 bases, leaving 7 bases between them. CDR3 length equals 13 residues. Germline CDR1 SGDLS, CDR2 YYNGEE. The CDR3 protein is CASSVGPTYGYTF. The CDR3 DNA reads TGTGCCAGCAGCGTAGGGCCAACCTATGGCTACACCTTC.

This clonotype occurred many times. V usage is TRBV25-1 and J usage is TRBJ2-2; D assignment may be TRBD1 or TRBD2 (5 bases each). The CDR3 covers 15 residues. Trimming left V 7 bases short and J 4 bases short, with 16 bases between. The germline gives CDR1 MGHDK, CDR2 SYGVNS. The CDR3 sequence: CASTPPRGATGELFF. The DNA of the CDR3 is TGTGCCAGCACCCCCCCGAGAGGGGCCACCGGGGAGCTGTTTTTT.

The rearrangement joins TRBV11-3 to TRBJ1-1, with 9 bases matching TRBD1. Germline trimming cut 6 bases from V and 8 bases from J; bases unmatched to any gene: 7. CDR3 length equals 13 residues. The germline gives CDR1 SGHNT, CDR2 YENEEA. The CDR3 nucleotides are TGTGCCAGCAGGATACAGGGGGCCGGGGAAGCTTTCTTT. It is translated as CASRIQGAGEAFF. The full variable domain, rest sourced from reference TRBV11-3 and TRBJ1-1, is EAGVVQSPRYKIIEKKQPVAFWCNPISGHNTLYWYLQNLGQGPELLIRYENEEAVDDSQLPKDRFSAERLKGVDSTLKIQPAELGDSAVYLCASRIQGAGEAFFGQGTRLTVV.

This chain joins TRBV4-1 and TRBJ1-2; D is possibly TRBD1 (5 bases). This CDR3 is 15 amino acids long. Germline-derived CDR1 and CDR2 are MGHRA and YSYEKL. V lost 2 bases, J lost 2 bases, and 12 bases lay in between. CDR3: CASSQTTATNYGYTF. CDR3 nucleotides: TGCGCCAGCAGCCAAACGACAGCGACAAACTATGGCTACACCTTC.

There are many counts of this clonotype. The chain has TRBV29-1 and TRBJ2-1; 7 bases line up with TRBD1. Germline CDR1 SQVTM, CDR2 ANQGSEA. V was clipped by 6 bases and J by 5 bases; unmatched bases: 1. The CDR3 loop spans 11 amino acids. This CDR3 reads CSVGTDNEQFF. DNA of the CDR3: TGCAGCGTGGGGACAGACAATGAGCAGTTCTTC.

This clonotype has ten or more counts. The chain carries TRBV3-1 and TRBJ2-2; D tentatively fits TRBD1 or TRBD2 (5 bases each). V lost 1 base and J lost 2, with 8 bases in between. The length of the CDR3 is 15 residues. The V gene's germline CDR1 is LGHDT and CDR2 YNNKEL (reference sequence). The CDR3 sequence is CASSQAGTNTGELFF. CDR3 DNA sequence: TGTGCCAGCAGCCAAGCGGGGACCAACACCGGGGAGCTGTTTTTT.

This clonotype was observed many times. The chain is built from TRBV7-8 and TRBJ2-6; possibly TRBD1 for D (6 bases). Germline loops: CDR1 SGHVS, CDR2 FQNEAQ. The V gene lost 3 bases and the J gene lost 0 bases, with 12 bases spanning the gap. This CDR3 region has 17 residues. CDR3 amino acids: CASSFWGQASGANVLTF. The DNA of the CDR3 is TGTGCCAGCAGCTTTTGGGGGCAAGCCTCTGGGGCCAACGTCCTGACTTTC.

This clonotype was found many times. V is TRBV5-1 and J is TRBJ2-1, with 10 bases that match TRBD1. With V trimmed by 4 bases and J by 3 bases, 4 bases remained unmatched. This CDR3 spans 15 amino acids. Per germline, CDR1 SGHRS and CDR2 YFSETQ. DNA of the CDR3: TGCGCCAGCAGCCCCCGGGACAGGGGCTACAATGAGCAGTTCTTC. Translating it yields CASSPRDRGYNEQFF. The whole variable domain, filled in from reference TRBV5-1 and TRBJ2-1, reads KAGVTQTPRYLIKTRGQQVTLSCSPISGHRSVSWYQQTPGQGLQFLFEYFSETQRNKGNFPGRFSGRQFSNSRSEMNVSTLELGDSALYLCASSPRDRGYNEQFFGPGTRLTVL.

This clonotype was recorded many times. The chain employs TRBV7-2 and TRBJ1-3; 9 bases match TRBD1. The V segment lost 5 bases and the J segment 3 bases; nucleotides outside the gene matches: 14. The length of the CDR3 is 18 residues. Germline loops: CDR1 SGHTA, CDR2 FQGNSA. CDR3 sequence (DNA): TGTGCCAGCAGCCCAGGGGGACAGGGAGAGCTACTTGGAAACACCATATATTTT. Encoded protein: CASSPGGQGELLGNTIYF.

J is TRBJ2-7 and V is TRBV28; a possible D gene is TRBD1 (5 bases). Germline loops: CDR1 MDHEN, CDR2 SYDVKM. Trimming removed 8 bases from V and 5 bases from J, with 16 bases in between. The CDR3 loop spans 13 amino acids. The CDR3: CASRRRRVNEQYF. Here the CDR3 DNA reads TGTGCCAGCCGTCGACGCAGGGTGAACGAGCAGTACTTC.